This T cell receptor (beta chain) was recorded in a study of blood T cell repertoires in COVID-19. Study summary: Samples taken during acute and convalescent COVID-19 were collected in the United States, Italy and Spain.

Germline values: CDR1 MGHRA, CDR2 YSYEKL. This CDR3 contains 16 residues. Trimming removed 6 bases at V and 1 base at J, with 15 bases between. The table came from immunoSEQ multiplex PCR; TCRdb's copy has only in-frame clones and leaves some out. The sample has just under 300,000 clones; around nine tenths are singletons. The sequencing sample was made of peripheral blood. This TCR was sampled from a man between 65 and 85 years old with acute or convalescent COVID-19. This sequence joins TRBV4-1 and TRBJ1-4, with a possible D match to TRBD1 (6 bases). The CDR3, as DNA: TGCGCCAGCAGGCTGAGGGGGTTTGGAACTAATGAAAAACTGTTTTTT. It specifies CASRLRGFGTNEKLFF.